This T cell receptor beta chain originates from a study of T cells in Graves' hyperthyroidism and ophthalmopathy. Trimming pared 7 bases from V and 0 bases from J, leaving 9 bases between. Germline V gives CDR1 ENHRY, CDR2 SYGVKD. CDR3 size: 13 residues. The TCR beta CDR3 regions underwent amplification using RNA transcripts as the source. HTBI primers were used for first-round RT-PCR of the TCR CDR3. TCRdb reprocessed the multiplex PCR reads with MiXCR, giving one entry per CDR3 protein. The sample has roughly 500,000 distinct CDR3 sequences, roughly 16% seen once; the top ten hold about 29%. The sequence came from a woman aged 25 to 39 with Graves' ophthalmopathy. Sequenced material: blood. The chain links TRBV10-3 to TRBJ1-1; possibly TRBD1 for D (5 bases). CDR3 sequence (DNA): TGTGCCATCACCGGGACCATGAACACTGAAGCTTTCTTT. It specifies CAITGTMNTEAFF.